The 3 T cell receptor beta chains below all came from one sample that was sequenced in a study of blood T cells in healthy people across ages. Sample-barcoded 5' priming and a J-beta primer mix drove a second PCR of roughly 6 to 12 cycles. A single record per CDR3 protein comes from TCRdb applying MiXCR to the 5' RACE reads. In the table there are about 1,500,000 distinct CDR3 sequences, 40% to 50% of which are singletons. Source material: blood. The receptor source for this set is a woman aged 18 to 35 in good health.

The chain couples TRBV6-5 to TRBJ2-1, with a weak D call TRBD1 (6 bases). This CDR3 comprises 17 residues. The germline gives CDR1 MNHEY, CDR2 SVGAGI. V was clipped by 4 bases and J by 0 bases, with 16 bases between them. CDR3 region: CASSSPGTMSSYNEQFF. The CDR3 DNA sequence: TGTGCCAGCAGTTCGCCCGGGACAATGAGCTCCTACAATGAGCAGTTCTTC.

This chain joins TRBV7-3 and TRBJ1-2; TRBD1 is a possible D gene (6 bases). The CDR3 is 14 amino acids. Per the germline V gene, CDR1 is SGHTA and CDR2 is FQGTGA. The V gene lost 6 bases and the J gene lost 2 bases, with 13 bases spanning the gap. CDR3 sequence (DNA): TGTGCCAGCAGGACAGGCTTGGGGAACTATGGCTACACCTTC. It yields the protein CASRTGLGNYGYTF.

This clonotype was seen only a few times. This chain joins TRBV29-1 and TRBJ2-1; 7 positions match TRBD2. The CDR3 length is 14 residues. In germline, CDR1 is SQVTM, CDR2 ANQGSEA. V lost 2 bases, J lost 8 bases, and 9 bases stayed unmatched. CDR3 DNA: TGCAGCGTTGAACTAGCGGAGAAAGGGGATGAGCAGTTCTTC. This gives the protein CSVELAEKGDEQFF.